The clone carrying this T cell receptor beta chain was detected once. Antigen unknown. In TCRdb, the 5' RACE reads were re-called with MiXCR into one record per CDR3 protein. Here the sample spans about 470,000 distinct CDR3 sequences, around a quarter being singletons. The sample belongs to a study of T-cell memory formation after mild COVID-19. Study overall: TCR clusters showed largely donor specificity.

Findings of the study overall: That cross-reactive memory joined was suggested by some responding clones appearing in pre-infection memory. Clones contracting across day 15 to 85 had a balanced CD4/CD8 profile; later expanding clones leaned CD4+. Contracting CD4+ clones were located mainly in CM and EM, and CD8+ clones in EMRA.

The source material was PBMCs or a T cell subset sorted from them (not recorded which). The sequence was obtained from an adult woman who had mild COVID-19 (a few samples of this study predate the infection). Cell type and time point are not known.

The CDR3 reads CASSLGGGHGYTF. The CDR3 DNA sequence: TGTGCCAGCAGCTTGGGAGGGGGCCATGGCTACACCTTC. This chain joins TRBV5-6 and TRBJ1-2, with 7 bases lining up with TRBD1. The CDR3 spans 13 residues. From germline, CDR1 is SGHDT and CDR2 YYEEEE. V lost 0 bases to trimming and J lost 6 bases; unmatched junction nucleotides: 2.